The rows below give T cell receptor beta chains drawn from one sample of a study of blood T cell repertoires in COVID-19. Generated by immunoSEQ multiplex PCR, the TCRdb table keeps only in-frame clones and is missing some. The repertoire holds fewer than 200,000 clones, with 88% as singletons. The source material was peripheral blood. The origin of the receptors is a man in his fifties or sixties who had recovered from COVID-19. Each CDR3 is given with its conserved first and last residue. The order of the fields is V gene, J gene, clone size, D gene, CDR3 DNA, CDR3 protein. D genes are given only for firm matches. Size is stated for part of the rows, as once, few or many counts, or as a class when the clone is expanded.

TRBV27	TRBJ2-7	NA	NA	TGTGCCAGCAGTCCCTCCTTGTACGAGCAGTACTTC	CASSPSLYEQYF
TRBV4-3	TRBJ2-1	NA	TRBD2	TGCGCCAGCAGCCAGGACGGGACTAGCGGGGGCAATGAGCAGTTCTTC	CASSQDGTSGGNEQFF
TRBV5-4	TRBJ2-2	once	TRBD1	TGTGCCAGCAGCTCCGGACAGGGACTTCTGAACACCGGGGAGCTGTTTTTT	CASSSGQGLLNTGELFF
TRBV27	TRBJ2-7	NA	NA	TGTGCCAGCAGTTTAGGGAATGGGGGGGCGCGTTACGAGCAGTACTTC	CASSLGNGGARYEQYF
TRBV7-9	TRBJ2-1	NA	NA	TGTGCCAGCAGCATGACAGTAGACAATGAGCAGTTCTTC	CASSMTVDNEQFF
TRBV28	TRBJ1-2	NA	NA	TGTGCCAGCAGTGGTCTCCTTATCCGGGGCACCTTC	CASSGLLIRGTF
TRBV21-1	TRBJ1-1	NA	NA	TGTGCCAGCAGCAAAGGCCGGGACGGGGGGAACACTGAAGCTTTCTTT	CASSKGRDGGNTEAFF
TRBV7-7	TRBJ2-5	NA	NA	TGTGCCAGCAGCTACGGGCCGCCGGGACAGCCCCGGGGGGAGACCCAGTACTTC	CASSYGPPGQPRGETQYF
TRBV18	TRBJ1-6	NA	NA	TGTGCCAGCTCACCACCGGCAGGCCCTTCACCCCTCCACTTT	CASSPPAGPSPLHF
TRBV18	TRBJ1-6	NA	TRBD1	TGTGCCAGCTCACCGGGACAGGGTAATTCACCCCTCCACTTT	CASSPGQGNSPLHF
TRBV7-6	TRBJ2-7	NA	TRBD2	TGTGCCAGCAGCTCGGGACTAGCGGGAGTAGGCGAGCAGTACTTC	CASSSGLAGVGEQYF
TRBV18	TRBJ2-1	few	NA	TGTGCCAGCTCACCAACTACGGGAGTGGTCAATGAGCAGTTCTTC	CASSPTTGVVNEQFF
TRBV7-8	TRBJ2-1	NA	TRBD1	TGTGCCAGCAGCCTACAGGGGTACAATGAGCAGTTCTTC	CASSLQGYNEQFF
TRBV30	TRBJ1-3	NA	NA	TGTGCCTGGATCCCGGGAAACACCATATATTTT	CAWIPGNTIYF
TRBV11-3	TRBJ2-1	NA	TRBD1	TGTGCCAGCAGCTCAGGACAGGGAAACAACAATGAGCAGTTCTTC	CASSSGQGNNNEQFF
TRBV25-1	TRBJ1-2	NA	NA	TGTGCCAGCCGGGACATTACCTCCTATGGCTACACCTTC	CASRDITSYGYTF
TRBV6-2/TRBV6-3	TRBJ1-5	NA	TRBD1	TGTGCCAGCAGCCCCGGACAGGGGGTTAGCAATCAGCCCCAGCATTTT	CASSPGQGVSNQPQHF
TRBV15	TRBJ2-5	NA	NA	TGTGCCACCAGCATCCAACAGGGTACAGAGACCCAGTACTTC	CATSIQQGTETQYF
TRBV6-5	TRBJ2-1	NA	NA	NA	CASSSSTGGSEQFF
TRBV7-9	TRBJ1-3	NA	TRBD1	TGTGCCAGCAGTCCGGGACAGGGGGAATACACCATATATTTT	CASSPGQGEYTIYF
TRBV5-6	TRBJ1-2	NA	TRBD1	TGTGCCAGCAGCTTGGAGGGGGCGAGCTATGGCTACACCTTC	CASSLEGASYGYTF
TRBV5-1	TRBJ2-3	NA	TRBD1	TGCGCCAGCAGCCGAGAGACAGGGGTGGGCACAGATACGCAGTATTTT	CASSRETGVGTDTQYF
TRBV4-3	TRBJ1-3	NA	NA	TGCGCCAGCAGCCAAGTATTCCAGGGGTCCTCTGGAAACACCATATATTTT	CASSQVFQGSSGNTIYF
TRBV5-1	TRBJ2-1	NA	TRBD1	TGCGCCAGCAGCAATGCCGGGACAGGCCACAATGAGCAGTTCTTC	CASSNAGTGHNEQFF
TRBV25-1	TRBJ2-1	NA	TRBD1	TGTGCCAGCAGTGATACCTACAGGGGCAAGCAGTTCTTC	CASSDTYRGKQFF
TRBV2	TRBJ1-4	NA	NA	TGTGCCAGCACCAAGCTCGGTCTCGCTAATGAAAAACTGTTTTTT	CASTKLGLANEKLFF
TRBV14	TRBJ1-4	NA	NA	TGTGCCAGCAGCCAAGAAAGGGGTCGGGATGAAAAACTGTTTTTT	CASSQERGRDEKLFF
TRBV27	TRBJ1-5	NA	NA	TGTGCCAGCAGCCCCGACAGTTTTCGCAATCAGCCCCAGCATTTT	CASSPDSFRNQPQHF
TRBV7-6	TRBJ2-2	NA	NA	TGTGCCAGCAGCTTAGCGCGCAGGGCCAATACCGGGGAGCTGTTTTTT	CASSLARRANTGELFF
TRBV5-1	TRBJ2-1	NA	TRBD2	TGCGCCAGCAGCTTGCGGTCTAGCGGAACCTACAATGAGCAGTTCTTC	CASSLRSSGTYNEQFF
TRBV27	TRBJ2-7	once	NA	TGTGCCAGCAGGATAGACAGTAGGTCCTACGAGCAGTACTTC	CASRIDSRSYEQYF
TRBV5-1	TRBJ1-5	NA	TRBD1	TGCGCCAGCAGCTTGGGGGGACAGGGGAAGCCCCAGCATTTT	CASSLGGQGKPQHF
TRBV6-5	TRBJ2-3	NA	TRBD2	TGTGCCAGCAGTTTAGCGGGGCGCACAGATACGCAGTATTTT	CASSLAGRTDTQYF
TRBV5-4	TRBJ2-5	NA	NA	TGTGCCAGCAGCCCCAAGGGGTACCAAGAGACCCAGTACTTC	CASSPKGYQETQYF
TRBV6-2/TRBV6-3	TRBJ1-1	NA	TRBD1	TGTGCCAGCAGTTCAAACAGGGGATGGGGCACTGAAGCTTTCTTT	CASSSNRGWGTEAFF
TRBV10-2	TRBJ1-2	few	TRBD1	TGCGCCAGCAGTGAAGGACAGGGTTTTGTGTATGGCTACACCTTC	CASSEGQGFVYGYTF
TRBV27	TRBJ1-2	NA	NA	TGTGCCAGCAGTTCCCCCGGGGGAGGGACTAGTCGAGGCTACACCTTC	CASSSPGGGTSRGYTF
TRBV5-6	TRBJ1-5	NA	TRBD1	TGTGCCAGCAGCAGCTACGGACAGGGAACGGTTCAGCCCCAGCATTTT	CASSSYGQGTVQPQHF
TRBV7-9	TRBJ1-1	NA	TRBD1	TGTGCCAGCAGCTCGGACAGGGTGAACACTGAAGCTTTCTTT	CASSSDRVNTEAFF
TRBV5-4	TRBJ2-1	NA	NA	TGTGCCAGCAGCTCCCCCGGAGGCGACAATGAGCAGTTCTTC	CASSSPGGDNEQFF
TRBV28	TRBJ2-5	few	NA	TGTGCCACCTGGGGGCCGCAAGAGACCCAGTACTTC	CATWGPQETQYF
TRBV2	TRBJ1-4	NA	TRBD1	TGTGCCAGCAAGGGGGCGGTTGCAACTAATGAAAAACTGTTTTTT	CASKGAVATNEKLFF
TRBV4-3	TRBJ2-1	once	NA	TGCGCCAGCAGCCAAGAAGCACGGGGCGGGGATGAGCAGTTCTTC	CASSQEARGGDEQFF
TRBV29-1	TRBJ2-2	few	NA	TGCAGCGTTGAAAGGAGTGGCGACTACACCGGGGAGCTGTTTTTT	CSVERSGDYTGELFF
TRBV11-2	TRBJ2-7	NA	TRBD1	TGTGCCAGCAGCCCGACAGGGGGGACCTACGAGCAGTACTTC	CASSPTGGTYEQYF
TRBV5-4	TRBJ2-2	NA	TRBD2	TGTGCCAGCAGCTTAACTAGCGGGAGTAACGGGGAGCTGTTTTTT	CASSLTSGSNGELFF
TRBV27	TRBJ2-7	NA	TRBD1	TGTGCCAGCAGTCAGGCCGGGACAGGGAAATACGAGCAGTACTTC	CASSQAGTGKYEQYF
TRBV5-1	TRBJ1-5	NA	NA	TGCGCCAGCAGCTTAAAGGGGGAGCCTAATCAGCCCCAGCATTTT	CASSLKGEPNQPQHF
TRBV10-3	TRBJ2-6	NA	TRBD1	TGTGCCATCAGACCCGGGACAGGGGCCTCCGGGGCCAACGTCCTGACTTTC	CAIRPGTGASGANVLTF
TRBV5-1	TRBJ1-2	NA	NA	TGCGCCAGCAGCTTGGCAGCGAACCCTAACTATGGCTACACCTTC	CASSLAANPNYGYTF
TRBV5-1	TRBJ2-3	NA	TRBD2	TGCGCCAGCAGCTTGGATCTAGCGGGGGCTCTTAGCACAGATACGCAGTATTTT	CASSLDLAGALSTDTQYF
TRBV10-3	TRBJ1-5	once	TRBD1	TGTGCCATCAGTGCAGGACAGGGCAGCAGCAATCAGCCCCAGCATTTT	CAISAGQGSSNQPQHF
TRBV7-2	TRBJ1-2	NA	TRBD1	TGTGCCAGCAGCTCCCCCACAGGGGCGCAAGGCCTACCTAACTATGGCTACACCTTC	CASSSPTGAQGLPNYGYTF
TRBV28	TRBJ2-7	NA	TRBD2	TGTGCCAGCAGTTTACTCCGGGGGGGTAGGGACGAGCAGTACTTC	CASSLLRGGRDEQYF
TRBV24-1	TRBJ1-5	NA	TRBD1	TGTGCCACCAGTGATTCGGGACAGGGGGCCCATAGCAATCAGCCCCAGCATTTT	CATSDSGQGAHSNQPQHF
TRBV28	TRBJ1-5	NA	NA	TGTGCCAGCACCCGGGTGGGGGCGTCGGGTCAGCCCCAGCATTTT	CASTRVGASGQPQHF
TRBV18	TRBJ1-5	NA	NA	TGTGCCAGCTCAGGGGAGAGCAATCAGCCCCAGCATTTT	CASSGESNQPQHF